A single sample gave rise to the 12 T cell receptor beta chains below, sequenced in a study of T cell changes during pregnancy in multiple sclerosis. This table comes from immunoSEQ multiplex PCR, and its TCRdb copy is limited to in-frame clones, with some not included. Among under 65,000 clones listed, around 93% were seen once. The sequenced sample was CD4+ T cells from peripheral blood mononuclear cells, obtained after pregnancy. These receptors originate from a female donor with multiple sclerosis, enrolled in a pregnancy study.

The V and J genes are TRBV18 and TRBJ1-6; weak D call: TRBD1 (5 bases). Trimming left V 4 bases short and J 2 bases short, with 9 bases between. The CDR3 length is 15 residues. Germline CDR1 and CDR2: KGHSH and LQKENI. CDR3 in DNA: TGTGCCAGCTCACACAGGCAAACCTATAATTCACCCCTCCACTTT. Encoded protein: CASSHRQTYNSPLHF.

The rearrangement uses TRBV30 and TRBJ2-4; 8 bases map to TRBD2. The V gene end was trimmed by 1 base and the J gene end by 8 bases; junction bases not matched to a gene: 7. The CDR3 runs to 14 residues. The germline CDR1 and CDR2 sequences are GTSNPN and SVGIG (reference sequence). This chain's CDR3 is CAWSDPGTRDIQYF. CDR3 DNA sequence: TGTGCCTGGAGTGACCCCGGGACTAGAGACATTCAGTACTTC.

The chain combines TRBV5-1 with TRBJ2-3; a possible D gene is TRBD1 (6 bases). This CDR3 is built from 17 residues. Deletions cut 2 bases from V and 2 bases from J, with 18 bases between. Germline assignment: CDR1 SGHRS and CDR2 YFSETQ. The CDR3 loop is CASSLKSQGRHTDTQYF. The DNA for the CDR3 is TGCGCCAGCAGCTTAAAATCTCAGGGGAGACACACAGATACGCAGTATTTT.

The chain couples TRBV6-5 to TRBJ1-2; no reliable D call. The germline V gene has CDR1 MNHEY and CDR2 SVGAGI. V was trimmed by 0 bases and J by 8 bases, leaving 10 bases between them. CDR3 size: 13 residues. CDR3 protein: CASSYSRGSGYTF. In DNA, the CDR3 is TGTGCCAGCAGTTACTCGAGAGGATCAGGCTACACCTTC.

The chain recombines TRBV9 with TRBJ1-1, with TRBD1 as a possible D gene (6 bases). CDR1 SGDLS and CDR2 YYNGEE come from the germline V gene. The CDR3 is 14 residues long. V lost 5 bases, J lost 4 bases, and 15 bases lay in between. CDR3 bases: TGTGCCAGCAGTCTTGCAGGGGTCGGCACTGAAGCTTTCTTT. The encoded protein is CASSLAGVGTEAFF.

The chain is built from TRBV19 and TRBJ1-2, with no clear D. This CDR3 has 12 residues. Germline lookup yields CDR1 LNHDA and CDR2 SQIVND (reference sequence). Trimming took 0 bases from V and 8 from J, leaving 7 bases between them. CDR3 residues: CASSIEMRGYTF. DNA for the CDR3: TGTGCCAGTAGTATAGAGATGCGGGGCTACACCTTC.

The rearrangement joins TRBV7-3 to TRBJ1-2; a possible D gene is TRBD1 (5 bases). This CDR3 region has 13 residues. The V end was cut by 5 bases, the J end by 1 base, with 8 bases between. Germline loops: CDR1 SGHTA, CDR2 FQGTGA. The CDR3 loop is CASSRDSNYGYTF. DNA of the CDR3: TGTGCCAGCAGCCGCGACAGTAACTATGGCTACACCTTC.

The chain has TRBV5-4 and TRBJ2-7; a weak D match, TRBD1 (5 bases). The CDR3 extends over 15 amino acids. Germline CDR1 is SGHNT and CDR2 is YYREEE (reference sequence). The V end was cut by 1 base, the J end by 3 bases, with 14 bases between. CDR3 residues: CASSLKGAKRYEQYF. The CDR3 DNA reads TGTGCCAGCAGCTTGAAAGGGGCCAAACGCTACGAGCAGTACTTC.

The genes are TRBV4-2 and TRBJ2-2, with a tentative D call TRBD1 (6 bases). Trimming removed 0 bases from V and 3 bases from J, with 17 bases in between. Germline assignment: CDR1 LGHNA and CDR2 YNFKEQ. This CDR3 is 18 amino acids long. The CDR3 sequence: CASSQDPQGSLDTGELFF. CDR3 sequence (DNA): TGTGCCAGCAGCCAAGATCCACAGGGATCGTTGGACACCGGGGAGCTGTTTTTT.

The chain is built from TRBV2 and TRBJ2-3, with a possible D match to TRBD1 (6 bases). The V and J ends lost 6 bases and 2 bases respectively, with 18 bases between them. The germline V gene has CDR1 SNHLY and CDR2 FYNNEI. This CDR3 has 16 amino acids. The chain's CDR3 is CASRPSGTNHTDTQYF. CDR3 coding DNA: TGTGCCAGCAGGCCCTCCGGGACAAACCACACAGATACGCAGTATTTT.

The chain combines TRBV7-2 with TRBJ2-3; TRBD2 matches at 8 bases. Trimming at V came to 3 bases and at J to 6 bases, leaving 5 bases not matched to a gene. The CDR3 contains 14 residues. Germline CDR1 reads SGHTA; CDR2 reads FQGNSA. CDR3 in amino acids: CASSLSGGRDTQYF. The CDR3 bases are TGTGCCAGCAGCTTGTCGGGGGGGCGGGATACGCAGTATTTT.

This chain links TRBV5-5 with TRBJ1-5; D gene unclear. The V gene lost 2 bases and the J gene lost 5 bases, with 8 bases spanning the gap. The CDR3 covers 13 residues. From germline, CDR1 is SGHKS and CDR2 YYEKEE (reference sequence). CDR3 region: CASSFQDDQPQHF. CDR3 nucleotide sequence: TGTGCCAGCAGCTTTCAGGATGATCAGCCCCAGCATTTT.